A single sample gave rise to the 28 T cell receptor beta chains below, sequenced in a study of T cells after yellow fever vaccination. TCRdb reanalysed the 5' RACE reads using MiXCR and keeps one entry per CDR3 protein. The sample consists of 120,000 or so distinct CDR3 sequences, 5.5% to 8% of them appearing once. This specimen was CD4+ T cells sorted from PBMCs, taken 35 to 50 days after the first yellow fever vaccination. The source is a man aged 18 to 30 who received the YFV17D yellow fever vaccine.

The rearrangement links TRBV18 to TRBJ2-7; D ambiguous. There are 13 residues in the CDR3. Germline V gene lookup returns CDR1 KGHSH and CDR2 LQKENI. Trimming took 3 bases from V and 4 from J, leaving 10 bases between them. The CDR3 DNA reads as TGTGCCAGCTCACCGAAAGGGTTTTACGAGCAGTACGTC. Translated, it gives CASSPKGFYEQYV.

This clonotype has a count of ten or more. The chain uses TRBV21-1 and TRBJ1-5; TRBD1, the table's D call, lacks a check against the DNA. TRBV21-1 is flagged as a pseudogene. The CDR3 length is 15 residues. The CDR3 DNA reads TGTGCCAGCAGCAGAGTGGGACAGAACAATCAGCCCCAGCATTTT. This sequence encodes CASSRVGQNNQPQHF.

This clonotype was observed a few times. The chain recombines TRBV20-1 with TRBJ2-2; D call uncertain. V was clipped by 0 bases and J by 0 bases, with 14 bases between them. The CDR3 spans 17 residues. Germline V gene lookup returns CDR1 DFQATT and CDR2 SNEGSKA (reference sequence). The CDR3 protein is CSARDARSFANTGELFF. The CDR3 DNA sequence: TGCAGTGCTAGAGATGCCAGGAGCTTCGCGAACACCGGGGAGCTGTTTTTT.

This clonotype has ten or more counts. The genes are TRBV5-1 and TRBJ1-5; D not certain. V gave up 0 bases and J gave up 7 bases, with 14 bases separating them. Germline CDR1 and CDR2: SGHRS and YFSETQ. The CDR3 runs 15 residues. The CDR3 reads CASSLAGEGGQPQHF. The CDR3 nucleotides are TGCGCCAGCAGCTTGGCCGGGGAAGGAGGGCAGCCCCAGCATTTT.

This clonotype was counted ten times or more. J is TRBJ1-5 and V is TRBV11-2; D perhaps matches TRBD1 (5 bases). CDR3 length: 18 residues. The V gene lost 0 bases and the J gene lost 5 bases, with 20 bases spanning the gap. Per germline, CDR1 SGHAT and CDR2 FQNNGV. CDR3 DNA sequence: TGTGCCAGCAGCTTAGAGGTCGGAGGGGCTGACAGCTATCAGCCCCAGCATTTT. Protein product: CASSLEVGGADSYQPQHF.

This clonotype was counted at least ten times. The chain links TRBV12-3 or TRBV12-4 to TRBJ2-5; 14 nucleotides align to TRBD2. V was pared by 5 bases and J by 9 bases, with 5 bases of the junction left unmatched. This CDR3 has 14 amino acids. For the CDR3, the DNA is TGTGCCAGCAGTGCGGGACTAGCGGGGGCCGCCCAGTACTTC. Translation gives CASSAGLAGAAQYF.

This chain joins TRBV23-1 and TRBJ2-3; D assignment may be TRBD1 or TRBD2 (6 bases each). TRBV23-1 is an open reading frame, and its role is uncertain. The germline V and J ends were trimmed by 6 bases and 2 bases, with 15 bases remaining between them. The CDR3 contains 15 residues. The CDR3 DNA follows: TGCGCCAGCAGCCGTAGGGGGGACCCCACAGATACGCAGTATTTT. Encoded protein: CASSRRGDPTDTQYF.

This clonotype was counted many times. The V gene is TRBV20-1, the J gene TRBJ2-5; maybe TRBD1 (6 bases). Germline V gene lookup returns CDR1 DFQATT and CDR2 SNEGSKA (reference sequence). V was cut by 5 bases and J by 5 bases, with 12 bases left in between. This CDR3 contains 12 residues. This CDR3 is CSASAGAETQYF. In nucleotides, the CDR3 is TGCAGTGCTTCGGCAGGGGCCGAGACCCAGTACTTC.

Ten or more counts support this clonotype. The V call is TRBV7-9, the J call TRBJ2-3; tentative D call: TRBD2 (6 bases). V dropped 4 bases and J dropped 4 bases, with 12 bases sitting between them. Germline CDR1 reads SEHNR; CDR2 reads FQNEAQ (reference sequence). The CDR3 is made up of 14 amino acids. In DNA form, the CDR3 reads TGTGCCAGCAGCTCACCGGGACTTTCAGATACGCAGTATTTT. Encoded protein: CASSSPGLSDTQYF.

Note on this clonotype: A much more abundant neighbour one base away suggests this may be a read error. V is TRBV20-1 and J is TRBJ2-5; weak D call: TRBD2 (6 bases). This CDR3 spans 14 amino acids. Germline-derived CDR1 and CDR2 are DFQATT and SNEGSKA (reference sequence). Here the CDR3 reads CSARDLGPGGTRYF. In nucleotides, the CDR3 is TGCAGTGCTAGAGATCTCGGACCCGGCGGGACCCGGTACTTC.

This clonotype has at least ten counts. The gene calls are TRBV7-2 and TRBJ2-3; possible D gene TRBD1, 5 bases. V was pared by 5 bases and J by 0 bases, with 9 bases between. Per the germline V gene, CDR1 is SGHTA and CDR2 is FQGNSA. The CDR3 extends over 14 amino acids. The CDR3 nucleotides read TGTGCCAGCAGCATAGGGGCTAGCACAGATACGCAGTATTTT. Protein product: CASSIGASTDTQYF.

Concerning this clonotype: Just one base apart from a much larger clone, this may be a read error. This chain's CDR3 is CSVEDGGAKYF. The CDR3 nucleotides are TGCAGCGTTGAAGACGGGGGGGCCAAGTATTTT. The chain recombines TRBV29-1 with TRBJ2-3, with 8 bases fitting TRBD2. The CDR3 consists of 11 residues. Germline CDR1 reads SQVTM; CDR2 reads ANQGSEA. J was trimmed by 13 bases and V by 0 bases; bases with no gene match: 3.

This clonotype was recorded at least ten times. The rearrangement uses TRBV29-1 and TRBJ1-2; weak D call: TRBD1 (6 bases). V was cut by 7 bases and J by 8 bases, with 14 bases left in between. The CDR3 runs 11 residues. The germline gives CDR1 SQVTM, CDR2 ANQGSEA. CDR3 DNA sequence: TGCAGCGCCGAGACAGGTGGGGGCTACACCTTC. Its protein product is CSAETGGGYTF.

The sample holds many counts of this clonotype. This chain joins TRBV2 and TRBJ2-3; no clear D gene. Germline V lookup: CDR1 SNHLY, CDR2 FYNNEI. The CDR3 runs to 13 residues. Trimming shortened V by 8 bases and J by 3 bases, and 12 bases separated the two germline ends. This CDR3 is CASLERRTDTQYF. The CDR3 DNA reads as TGTGCCAGCCTTGAAAGACGGACAGATACGCAGTATTTT.

Details on this clonotype: This could be a read error, since a much larger clone is one nucleotide away. The V and J genes are TRBV7-9 and TRBJ2-2, with a possible D match to TRBD1 (6 bases). Germline loops: CDR1 SEHNR, CDR2 FQNEAQ (reference sequence). V lost 5 bases and J lost 6, with 16 bases in between. This CDR3 is built from 15 residues. CDR3 sequence: CASSPGTHYAGELFF. Written as DNA, the CDR3 is TGTGCCAGCAGCCCAGGGACACACTACGCCGGGGAGCTGTTTTTT.

Turning to this clonotype: With a much larger clone just one base away, this may be a read error. This chain connects TRBV20-1 to TRBJ2-3, with 7 bases that match TRBD2. The CDR3 loop spans 17 amino acids. Per the germline V gene, CDR1 is DFQATT and CDR2 is SNEGSKA (reference sequence). The V gene end was trimmed by 1 base and the J gene end by 4 bases; junction bases not matched to a gene: 14. CDR3 sequence: CSARGDLAEGLPDTQYF. The CDR3 DNA reads as TGCAGTGCTAGAGGGGATCTAGCGGAGGGGCTTCCAGATACGCAGTATTTT.

This clonotype was seen repeatedly, ten times or more. V and J are TRBV5-1 and TRBJ1-3, with D maybe TRBD1 (5 bases). The germline V gene encodes CDR1 SGHRS and CDR2 YFSETQ. The CDR3 covers 15 residues. V was shortened by 3 bases and J by 0 bases, with 10 bases between the two germline ends. CDR3 in DNA: TGCGCCAGCAGCTCGGGACTCCGCTCTGGAAACACCATATATTTT. Its translation is CASSSGLRSGNTIYF.

There are many counts of this clonotype. V is TRBV4-3 and J is TRBJ2-5; D is possibly TRBD2 (5 bases). This CDR3 has 16 amino acids. Deletions cut 1 base from V and 5 bases from J, with 17 bases between. Germline CDR1 reads LGHNA; CDR2 reads YSLEER. CDR3 region: CASSQGPAVPGETQYF. The CDR3, as DNA: TGCGCCAGCAGCCAAGGCCCGGCAGTACCGGGGGAGACCCAGTACTTC.

This clonotype occurred a few times. V is TRBV5-1 and J is TRBJ2-2; perhaps TRBD1 as D (6 bases). V lost 0 bases, J lost 1 base, and 10 bases lay in between. CDR1 and CDR2 from the germline V gene are SGHRS and YFSETQ. The length of the CDR3 is 16 residues. The CDR3 is CASSLGGRGNTGELFF. The CDR3 coding sequence is TGCGCCAGCAGCTTGGGTGGCAGGGGGAACACCGGGGAGCTGTTTTTT.

A few counts support this clonotype. This rearrangement joins TRBV5-1 to TRBJ2-3; perhaps TRBD1 as D (6 bases). The CDR3 is 14 residues long. The germline V gene encodes CDR1 SGHRS and CDR2 YFSETQ. V was clipped by 1 base and J by 4 bases, with 10 bases between them. CDR3 coding DNA: TGCGCCAGCAGCTTGACAGGGAATTCAGATACGCAGTATTTT. Translation: CASSLTGNSDTQYF.

In this sample, this clonotype turned up a few times. Here the CDR3 reads CASSKRDRGRETQYF. CDR3 sequence (DNA): TGCGCCAGCAGCAAGCGGGACAGGGGTAGGGAGACCCAGTACTTC. The V gene is TRBV5-1, the J gene TRBJ2-5; 10 nucleotides align to TRBD1. CDR3 length equals 15 residues. The trim removed 4 bases at V and 5 bases at J, leaving 8 bases unmatched. CDR1 and CDR2 (germline): SGHRS, YFSETQ. Supplemented by reference TRBV5-1 and TRBJ2-5, the full variable domain reads KAGVTQTPRYLIKTRGQQVTLSCSPISGHRSVSWYQQTPGQGLQFLFEYFSETQRNKGNFPGRFSGRQFSNSRSEMNVSTLELGDSALYLCASSKRDRGRETQYFGPGTRLLVL.

This clonotype was seen many times. This rearrangement joins TRBV7-2 to TRBJ1-2, with 9 bases aligning to TRBD1. Germline lookup yields CDR1 SGHTA and CDR2 FQGNSA. The CDR3 runs 13 residues. Trimming at V came to 5 bases and at J to 6 bases, leaving 4 bases not matched to a gene. Written as DNA, the CDR3 is TGTGCCAGCAGCCTGGGACAGGGTCATGGCTACACCTTC. Residues: CASSLGQGHGYTF. The complete variable domain, with remaining parts taken from reference TRBV7-2 and TRBJ1-2, reads GAGVSQSPSNKVTEKGKDVELRCDPISGHTALYWYRQSLGQGLEFLIYFQGNSAPDKSGLPSDRFSAERTGGSVSTLTIQRTQQEDSAVYLCASSLGQGHGYTFGSGTRLTVV.

This clonotype was seen at least ten times. The rearrangement links TRBV24-1 to TRBJ2-3; no clear D. The germline V and J ends were trimmed by 10 bases and 5 bases, with 18 bases remaining between them. The CDR3 has 14 residues. CDR1 and CDR2 from the germline V gene are KGHDR and SFDVKD. CDR3 in DNA: TGTGCCACTGCTTCTGGTACAGTGGTAGATACGCAGTATTTT. Amino acids: CATASGTVVDTQYF.

In this sample, this clonotype turned up many times. This chain uses TRBV5-1 with TRBJ1-5; D gene ambiguous. Germline V gives CDR1 SGHRS, CDR2 YFSETQ. The length of the CDR3 is 14 residues. The V end lost 0 bases, the J end lost 5 bases, and 9 bases lay between the germline ends. The CDR3 here is CASSLDFRDQPQHF. CDR3 nucleotide sequence: TGCGCCAGCAGCTTGGACTTTAGGGATCAGCCCCAGCATTTT.

This clonotype showed up many times. The chain couples TRBV5-1 to TRBJ2-2, with 9 bases matching TRBD1. The CDR3 sequence is 16 residues long. The germline gives CDR1 SGHRS, CDR2 YFSETQ. Losses at the gene ends were 0 bases for V and 6 bases for J; bases not matched to a gene: 6. Here the CDR3 reads CASSLGDRALAGELFF. As DNA, the CDR3 is TGCGCCAGCAGCTTGGGGGACAGGGCCCTGGCCGGGGAGCTGTTTTTT.

Many counts were recorded for this clonotype. This chain uses TRBV15 with TRBJ2-7, with TRBD2 as a possible D gene (6 bases). Trimming cost V 0 bases and J 1 base, with 10 bases left between them. Germline V gives CDR1 LNHNV, CDR2 YYDKDF (reference sequence). CDR3 length equals 15 residues. The CDR3 region is CATSRDLGTSYEQYF. The DNA for the CDR3 is TGTGCCACCAGCAGAGATCTTGGGACTTCCTACGAGCAGTACTTC.

The sample holds many counts of this clonotype. V usage is TRBV11-2 and J usage is TRBJ2-7; D unresolved. Trimming pared 3 bases from V and 2 bases from J, leaving 8 bases between. This CDR3 contains 13 residues. CDR1 and CDR2 from the germline V gene are SGHAT and FQNNGV. The CDR3 DNA follows: TGTGCCAGCAGCTTCGCGTCGGCCTACGAGCAGTACTTC. Translation gives CASSFASAYEQYF.

This clonotype appeared many times. The chain is built from TRBV24-1 and TRBJ2-1; D call uncertain. Germline V gene sequence: CDR1 KGHDR, CDR2 SFDVKD. The CDR3 contains 12 residues. The ends were cut back, 6 bases at V and 5 bases at J, with 7 bases in the middle. CDR3 loop: CATSLTNNEQFF. CDR3 in DNA: TGTGCCACCAGTTTGACCAACAATGAGCAGTTCTTC.